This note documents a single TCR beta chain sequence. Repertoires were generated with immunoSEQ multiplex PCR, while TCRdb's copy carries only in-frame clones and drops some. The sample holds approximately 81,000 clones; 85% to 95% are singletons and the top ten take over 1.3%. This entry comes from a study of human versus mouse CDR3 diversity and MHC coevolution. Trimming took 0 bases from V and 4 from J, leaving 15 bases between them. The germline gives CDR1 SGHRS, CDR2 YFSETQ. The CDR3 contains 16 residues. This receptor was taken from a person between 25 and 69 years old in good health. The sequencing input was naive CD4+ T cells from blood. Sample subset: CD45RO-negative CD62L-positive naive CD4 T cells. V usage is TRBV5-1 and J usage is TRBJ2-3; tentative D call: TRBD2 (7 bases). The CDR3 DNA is TGCGCCAGCAGCTTGGTAGGGAGGGGGGGTCCAGATACGCAGTATTTT. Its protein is CASSLVGRGGPDTQYF.